This section outlines one TCR beta chain sequence together with its context. Profiled with immunoSEQ multiplex PCR; TCRdb holds only in-frame clones, not every one. This sample has 70,000 to 95,000 clones, with almost 95% found just once. V shed 7 bases, J shed 0 bases, and the junction held 4 bases outside the gene matches. CDR3 length: 14 amino acids. Germline CDR1 SQVTM, CDR2 ANQGSEA. The data stem from a study of T cell changes during pregnancy in multiple sclerosis. This receptor was taken from a female donor with multiple sclerosis, enrolled in a pregnancy study. The chain combines TRBV29-1 with TRBJ2-7, with 12 bases fitting TRBD2. Sequencing used peripheral blood, obtained in the third trimester of pregnancy. For the CDR3, the DNA is TGCAGCGCTGGACTAGCGGGGTCCTCCTACGAGCAGTACTTC. Protein product: CSAGLAGSSYEQYF.